The 7 T cell receptor beta chains presented below share a single source sample, sequenced in a study of T cell repertoires in cytomegalovirus infection. In TCRdb, the reads were re-called with MiXCR into one record per CDR3 protein. Of 680,000 or so distinct CDR3 sequences listed, around 31% are singletons. No antigen has been identified for these receptors. The sequences come from cultured PBMCs, collected from culture after CMV antigen stimulation. These receptors originate from a human donor in good health (CMV status not recorded). Some clones in this sample may be carry-over from other donors' samples.

The chain combines TRBV6-2 or TRBV6-3 with TRBJ2-1; no clear D. Looked up from germline, CDR1 is MNHEY and CDR2 is SVGEGT. This CDR3 is 13 amino acids long. The V and J ends lost 1 base and 5 bases respectively, with 6 bases between them. The CDR3 DNA follows: TGTGCCAGCAGTTACTTGCGCGACAATGAGCAGTTCTTC. Translation gives CASSYLRDNEQFF.

The chain carries TRBV10-3 and TRBJ2-4; D tentatively fits TRBD1 or TRBD2 (6 bases each). The CDR3 runs to 16 residues. Germline lookup yields CDR1 ENHRY and CDR2 SYGVKD. CDR3 nucleotide sequence: TGTGGCAACCTCACCCCCGGGAGAGGGGGGAGAAACATTCAGTACTTC. Its protein is CGNLTPGRGGRNIQYF.

This chain connects TRBV5-1 to TRBJ2-1; tentatively, D is TRBD1 (5 bases). The CDR3 runs 12 residues. The ends were cut back, 3 bases at V and 9 bases at J, with 10 bases in the middle. Germline loops: CDR1 SGHRS, CDR2 YFSETQ. In DNA, the CDR3 is TGCGCCAGCAGCTCTCCCCAGGGTGAGCAGTTCTTC. It translates to CASSSPQGEQFF.

J is TRBJ2-7 and V is TRBV28; tentatively, D is TRBD1 or TRBD2 (5 bases each). The germline CDR1 and CDR2 sequences are MDHEN and SYDVKM. Trimming took 8 bases from V and 4 from J, leaving 24 bases between them. This CDR3 comprises 16 residues. CDR3 in amino acids: CASGPSPGRIGYEQYF. CDR3 nucleotides: TGTGCCAGCGGCCCATCCCCGGGACGCATAGGATACGAGCAGTACTTC.

In this sample, this clonotype turned up a few times. The CDR3 sequence: CASSPSGHNIQYF. CDR3 bases: TGTGCCAGCAGCCCAAGCGGCCACAACATTCAGTACTTC. This chain uses TRBV7-9 with TRBJ2-4, with D perhaps TRBD2 (5 bases). Germline lookup yields CDR1 SEHNR and CDR2 FQNEAQ (reference sequence). Between the trimmed V and J ends, which lost 5 bases and 7 bases, there was a span of 12 bases. This CDR3 has 13 residues.

This chain joins TRBV6-8 and TRBJ1-1; no clear D. Trimming removed 6 bases at V and 3 bases at J, with 11 bases between. This CDR3 spans 13 amino acids. Germline V CDR1 and CDR2: MNHGY, SAAAGT. DNA of the CDR3: TGTGCCAGCAGGATAAAAGTCTACACTGAAGCTTTCTTT. The encoded protein is CASRIKVYTEAFF.

There are a few counts of this clonotype. The chain employs TRBV19 and TRBJ1-2; 7 nucleotides match TRBD1. CDR1 is LNHDA and CDR2 is SQIVND in the germline V gene (reference sequence). The CDR3 spans 14 residues. After removal of 9 bases from V and 3 bases from J, the junction contained 10 bases not matched to a gene. The CDR3 here is CASHYRGGYYGYTF. The CDR3 DNA sequence: TGTGCCAGCCACTACAGGGGAGGCTACTATGGCTACACCTTC. The whole variable domain, remainder taken from reference TRBV19 and TRBJ1-2, is DGGITQSPKYLFRKEGQNVTLSCEQNLNHDAMYWYRQDPGQGLRLIYYSQIVNDFQKGDIAEGYSVSREKKESFPLTVTSAQKNPTAFYLCASHYRGGYYGYTFGSGTRLTVV.